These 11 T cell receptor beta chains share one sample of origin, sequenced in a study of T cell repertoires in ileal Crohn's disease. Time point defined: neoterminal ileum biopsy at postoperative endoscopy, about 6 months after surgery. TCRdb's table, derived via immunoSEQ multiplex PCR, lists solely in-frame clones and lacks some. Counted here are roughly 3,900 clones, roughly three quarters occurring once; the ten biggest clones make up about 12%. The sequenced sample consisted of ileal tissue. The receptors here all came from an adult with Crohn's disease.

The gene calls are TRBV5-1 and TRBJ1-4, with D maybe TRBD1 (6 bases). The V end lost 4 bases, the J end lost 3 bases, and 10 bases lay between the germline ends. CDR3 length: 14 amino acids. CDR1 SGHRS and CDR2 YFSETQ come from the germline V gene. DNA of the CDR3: TGCGCCAGCAGCCAGGGGTTTGCTAATGAAAAACTGTTTTTT. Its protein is CASSQGFANEKLFF.

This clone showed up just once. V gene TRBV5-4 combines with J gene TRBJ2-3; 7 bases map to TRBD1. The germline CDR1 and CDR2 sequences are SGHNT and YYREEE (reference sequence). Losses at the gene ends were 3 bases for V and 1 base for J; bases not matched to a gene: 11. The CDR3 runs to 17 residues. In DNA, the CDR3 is TGTGCCAGCAGCTCCCCTACAGGGGACGGGGGCACAGATACGCAGTATTTT. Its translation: CASSSPTGDGGTDTQYF.

The CDR3 loop reads CAISASPGLAGGGSDTQYF. The CDR3 nucleotides are TGTGCCATCAGTGCTTCACCGGGACTAGCGGGGGGGGGCTCAGATACGCAGTATTTT. The chain is built from TRBV10-3 and TRBJ2-3; 16 nucleotides match TRBD2. The CDR3 loop spans 19 amino acids. The germline V gene encodes CDR1 ENHRY and CDR2 SYGVKD. The junction had 11 bases not matched to a gene; V was cut back by 4 bases and J by 4 bases.

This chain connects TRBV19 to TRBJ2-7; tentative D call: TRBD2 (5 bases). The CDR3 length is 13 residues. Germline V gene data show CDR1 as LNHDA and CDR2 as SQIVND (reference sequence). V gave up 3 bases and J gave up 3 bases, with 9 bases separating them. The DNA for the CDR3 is TGTGCCAGTAGTATTATCCGGGGCTACGAGCAGTACTTC. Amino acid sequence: CASSIIRGYEQYF.

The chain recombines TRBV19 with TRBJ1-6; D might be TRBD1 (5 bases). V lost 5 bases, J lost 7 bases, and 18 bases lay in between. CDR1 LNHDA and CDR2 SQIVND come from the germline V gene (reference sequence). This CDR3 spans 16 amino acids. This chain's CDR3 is CASSWFGQGWNSPLHF. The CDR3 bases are TGTGCCAGTAGTTGGTTCGGGCAGGGATGGAATTCACCCCTCCACTTT.

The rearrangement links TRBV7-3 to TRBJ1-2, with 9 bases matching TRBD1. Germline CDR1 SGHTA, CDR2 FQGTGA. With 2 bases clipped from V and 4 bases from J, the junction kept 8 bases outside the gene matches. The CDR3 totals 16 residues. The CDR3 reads CASSLGGQGLAYGYTF. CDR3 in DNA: TGTGCCAGCAGCTTAGGGGGACAGGGCTTGGCCTATGGCTACACCTTC.

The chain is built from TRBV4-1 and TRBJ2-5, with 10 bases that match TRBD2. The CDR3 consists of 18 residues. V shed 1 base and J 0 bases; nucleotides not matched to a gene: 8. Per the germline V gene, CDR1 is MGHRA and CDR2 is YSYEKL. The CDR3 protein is CASSQGGSGGLNQETQYF. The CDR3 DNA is TGCGCCAGCAGCCAAGGGGGTAGCGGGGGGCTGAACCAAGAGACCCAGTACTTC.

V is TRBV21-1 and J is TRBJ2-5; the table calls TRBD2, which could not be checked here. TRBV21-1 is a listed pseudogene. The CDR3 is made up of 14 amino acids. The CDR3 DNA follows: TGTGCCAGCAGTTTCCTAGCGAACGAAGAGACCCAGTACTTC. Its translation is CASSFLANEETQYF.

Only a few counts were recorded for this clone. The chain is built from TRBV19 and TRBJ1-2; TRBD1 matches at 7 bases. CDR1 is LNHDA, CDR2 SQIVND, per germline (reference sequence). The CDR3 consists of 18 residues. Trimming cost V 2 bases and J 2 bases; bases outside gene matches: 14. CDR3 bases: TGTGCCAGTAGTATACCTCACCCCGGGACAGCGATGAACTATGGCTACACCTTC. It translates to CASSIPHPGTAMNYGYTF. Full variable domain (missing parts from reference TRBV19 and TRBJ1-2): DGGITQSPKYLFRKEGQNVTLSCEQNLNHDAMYWYRQDPGQGLRLIYYSQIVNDFQKGDIAEGYSVSREKKESFPLTVTSAQKNPTAFYLCASSIPHPGTAMNYGYTFGSGTRLTVV.

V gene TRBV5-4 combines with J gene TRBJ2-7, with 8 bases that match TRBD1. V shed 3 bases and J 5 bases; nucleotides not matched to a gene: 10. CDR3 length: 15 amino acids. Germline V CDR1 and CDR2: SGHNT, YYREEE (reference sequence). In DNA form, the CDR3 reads TGTGCCAGCAGCTCCAGGACAGGGAAGGTAAACGAGCAGTACTTC. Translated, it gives CASSSRTGKVNEQYF.

The chain's CDR3 is CASSDGTGGTDTQYF. CDR3 DNA sequence: TGTGCCAGCAGTGACGGAACAGGGGGCACAGATACGCAGTATTTT. This chain links TRBV6-4 with TRBJ2-3; 7 bases map to TRBD1. The germline V gene encodes CDR1 MRHNA and CDR2 SNTAGT. Trimming at V came to 2 bases and at J to 1 base, leaving 3 bases not matched to a gene. The CDR3 runs 15 residues.